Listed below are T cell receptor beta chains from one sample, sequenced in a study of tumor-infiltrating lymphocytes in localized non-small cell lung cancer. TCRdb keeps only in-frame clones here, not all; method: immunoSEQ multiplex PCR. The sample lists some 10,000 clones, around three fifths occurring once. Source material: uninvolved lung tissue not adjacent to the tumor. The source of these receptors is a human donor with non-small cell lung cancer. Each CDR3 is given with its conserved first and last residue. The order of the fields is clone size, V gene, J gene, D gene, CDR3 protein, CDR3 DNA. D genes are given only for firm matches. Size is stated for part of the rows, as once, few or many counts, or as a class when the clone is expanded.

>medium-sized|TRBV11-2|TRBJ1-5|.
CASSLGDTHGPQHF
TGTGCCAGCAGCTTAGGGGACACTCATGGGCCCCAGCATTTT
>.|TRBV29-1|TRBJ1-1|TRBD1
CSGRTGGIAEAFF
TGCAGCGGGAGGACAGGGGGCATAGCTGAAGCTTTCTTT
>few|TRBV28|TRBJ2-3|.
CASSLLQGTDTQYF
TGTGCCAGCAGTTTATTACAGGGCACAGATACGCAGTATTTT
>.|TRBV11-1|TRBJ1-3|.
CASSIPGSSGNTIYF
TGTGCCAGCAGCATTCCAGGCTCCTCTGGAAACACCATATATTTT
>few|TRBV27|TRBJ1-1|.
CASGPEAFF
TGTGCCAGCGGACCTGAAGCTTTCTTT
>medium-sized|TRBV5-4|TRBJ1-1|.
CASSPGGNTEAFF
TGTGCCAGCAGTCCAGGCGGGAACACTGAAGCTTTCTTT
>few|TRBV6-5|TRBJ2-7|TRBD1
CASTTGQGGEQYF
TGTGCCAGCACAACGGGACAGGGTGGCGAGCAGTACTTC
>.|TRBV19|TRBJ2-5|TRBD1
CASSPRTGEVQETQYF
TGTGCCAGTAGTCCTAGGACAGGGGAAGTCCAAGAGACCCAGTACTTC
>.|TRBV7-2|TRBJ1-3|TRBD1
CASSLGGTARNTIYF
TGTGCCAGCAGCTTAGGAGGGACAGCCCGGAACACCATATATTTT
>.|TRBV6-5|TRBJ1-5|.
CASNGFGQPQHF
TGTGCCAGCAACGGGTTTGGACAGCCCCAGCATTTT
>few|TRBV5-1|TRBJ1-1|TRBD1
CASSLDMTGMEAFF
TGCGCCAGCAGCTTGGATATGACAGGGATGGAAGCTTTCTTT
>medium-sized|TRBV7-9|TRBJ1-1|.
CASSLVGRTEAFF
TGTGCCAGCAGCTTAGTAGGGCGTACTGAAGCTTTCTTT
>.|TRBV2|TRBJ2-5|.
CASSDYPRETQYF
TGTGCCAGCAGTGATTACCCCCGAGAGACCCAGTACTTC
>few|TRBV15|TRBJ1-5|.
CATSRDQGLNQPQHF
TGTGCCACCAGCAGAGACCAAGGTCTCAATCAGCCCCAGCATTTT
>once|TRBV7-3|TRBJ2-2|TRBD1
CASRFTGEYTGELFF
TGTGCCAGCAGATTCACAGGGGAGTACACCGGGGAGCTGTTTTTT
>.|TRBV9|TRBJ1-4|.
CASSLHVGSNEKLFF
TGTGCCAGCAGCTTGCACGTAGGATCGAATGAAAAACTGTTTTTT
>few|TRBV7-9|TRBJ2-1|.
CASSGDLRSYNEQFF
TGTGCCAGCAGCGGGGACTTAAGATCCTACAATGAGCAGTTCTTC
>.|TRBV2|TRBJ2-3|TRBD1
CASSARDRGLDTQYF
TGTGCCAGCAGTGCCAGGGACAGGGGGCTAGATACGCAGTATTTT
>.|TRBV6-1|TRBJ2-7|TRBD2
CASLPGGGFGEQYF
TGTGCCAGCCTCCCCGGGGGGGGGTTTGGGGAGCAGTACTTC
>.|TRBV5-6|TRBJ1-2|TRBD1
CASSFGQGFGYTF
TGTGCCAGCAGCTTCGGACAGGGGTTTGGCTACACCTTC
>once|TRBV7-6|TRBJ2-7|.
CASSGRGGGGLEQYF
TGTGCCAGCAGCGGCCGGGGTGGAGGGGGATTGGAGCAGTACTTC
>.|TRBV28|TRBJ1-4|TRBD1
CASSTYGQGATNEKLFF
TGTGCCAGCAGTACCTACGGACAGGGAGCAACTAATGAAAAACTGTTTTTT
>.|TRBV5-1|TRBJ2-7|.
CASSLGELGGEQYF
TGCGCCAGCAGCTTGGGAGAGCTTGGTGGGGAGCAGTACTTC
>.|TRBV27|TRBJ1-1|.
CARSRVGGRNTEAFF
TGTGCCAGATCCCGGGTTGGGGGGAGGAACACTGAAGCTTTCTTT
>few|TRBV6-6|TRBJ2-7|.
CASAKTGFAYEQYF
TGTGCCAGCGCTAAAACAGGGTTCGCCTACGAGCAGTACTTC
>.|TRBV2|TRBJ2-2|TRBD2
CASSEYPGLEVGELFF
TGTGCCAGCAGTGAATACCCGGGACTAGAGGTCGGGGAGCTGTTTTTT
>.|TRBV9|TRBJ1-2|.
CASSVGGGQGLYGYTF
TGTGCCAGCAGCGTAGGGGGGGGGCAGGGCCTCTATGGCTACACCTTC
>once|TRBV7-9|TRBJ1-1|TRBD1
CASSFRGQGSTEAFF
TGTGCCAGCAGCTTTAGAGGACAGGGGTCCACTGAAGCTTTCTTT
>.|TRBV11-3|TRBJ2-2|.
CASTTQVNTGELFF
TGTGCCAGCACCACACAGGTGAACACCGGGGAGCTGTTTTTT
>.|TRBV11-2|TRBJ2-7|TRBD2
CASSLVGTSGKLEQYF
TGTGCCAGCAGCTTAGTCGGGACTAGCGGGAAGCTCGAGCAGTACTTC
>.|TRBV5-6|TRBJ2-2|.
CASSLGGATGELFF
TGTGCCAGCAGCTTGGGGGGGGCCACCGGGGAGCTGTTTTTT
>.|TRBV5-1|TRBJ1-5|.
CASSLDGSFNQPQHF
TGCGCCAGCAGCTTGGACGGCAGCTTTAATCAGCCCCAGCATTTT
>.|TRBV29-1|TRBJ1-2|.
CSVPLGGSNNYGYTF
TGCAGCGTTCCACTCGGGGGGAGTAATAACTATGGCTACACCTTC
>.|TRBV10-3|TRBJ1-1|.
CAISESIGVDTEAFF
TGTGCCATCAGTGAGTCGATTGGGGTCGACACTGAAGCTTTCTTT
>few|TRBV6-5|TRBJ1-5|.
CASSSQGWQPQHF
TGTGCCAGCAGCTCACAGGGTTGGCAGCCCCAGCATTTT
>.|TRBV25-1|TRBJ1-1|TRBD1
CASSPVTGARAEAFF
TGTGCCAGCAGTCCAGTTACAGGGGCGAGGGCTGAAGCTTTCTTT
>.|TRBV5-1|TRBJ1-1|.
CASSSRTELSEAFF
TGCGCCAGCAGCTCAAGGACAGAGCTGTCTGAAGCTTTCTTT
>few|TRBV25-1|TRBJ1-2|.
CASSERGALGYGYTF
TGTGCCAGCAGTGAACGGGGAGCGCTTGGCTATGGCTACACCTTC
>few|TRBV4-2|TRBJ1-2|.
CASSQEKAGYTF
TGTGCCAGCAGCCAAGAGAAGGCGGGCTACACCTTC
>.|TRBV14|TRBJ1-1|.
CASSPTRTTEAFF
TGTGCCAGCAGCCCTACACGGACCACTGAAGCTTTCTTT
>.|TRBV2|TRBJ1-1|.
CASSRQFSRNTEAFF
TGTGCCAGCAGCCGACAGTTCTCTAGGAACACTGAAGCTTTCTTT
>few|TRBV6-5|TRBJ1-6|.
CASRTGQGNSPLHF
TGTGCCAGCAGGACGGGGCAGGGGAATTCACCCCTCCACTTT
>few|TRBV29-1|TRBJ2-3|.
CSVEGVGASESDTQYF
TGCAGCGTTGAAGGGGTCGGGGCTAGCGAATCAGATACGCAGTATTTT
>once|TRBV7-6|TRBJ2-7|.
CASSLGASYEQYF
TGTGCCAGCAGCCTAGGTGCTTCCTACGAGCAGTACTTC
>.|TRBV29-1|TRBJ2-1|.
CSALPSGIYEQFF
TGCAGCGCCCTCCCGAGTGGGATTTATGAGCAGTTCTTC
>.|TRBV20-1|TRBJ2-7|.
CSARGSYEQYF
TGCAGTGCTAGAGGCAGCTACGAGCAGTACTTC
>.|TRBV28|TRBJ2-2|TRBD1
CASSSAGTGGRGELFF
TGTGCCAGCAGTTCTGCCGGGACAGGGGGGCGCGGGGAGCTGTTTTTT
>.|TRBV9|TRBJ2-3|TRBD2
CASSAAGGTDTQYF
TGTGCCAGCAGCGCCGCGGGGGGCACAGATACGCAGTATTTT
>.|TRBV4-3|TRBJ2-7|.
CASSLGQGGGEQYF
TGCGCCAGCAGTCTCGGGCAGGGAGGAGGCGAGCAGTACTTC
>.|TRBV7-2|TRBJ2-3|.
CASSPEGDTQYF
TGTGCCAGCAGCCCGGAGGGGGATACGCAGTATTTT
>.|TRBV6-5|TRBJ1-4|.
CASSYSIRGGEKLFF
TGTGCCAGCAGTTACTCGATAAGGGGCGGTGAAAAACTGTTTTTT
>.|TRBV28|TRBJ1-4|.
CASSPYTADATNEKLFF
TGTGCCAGCAGTCCCTACACGGCAGATGCAACTAATGAAAAACTGTTTTTT
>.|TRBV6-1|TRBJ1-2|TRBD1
CASRGDSYGYTF
TGTGCCAGCAGGGGGGACAGCTATGGCTACACCTTC